This TCR beta chain was captured in a study of early T cells in non-severe SARS-CoV-2 infection. Via MiXCR, TCRdb re-called the 5' RACE reads, giving one row per CDR3 protein. The sample lists around 34,000 distinct CDR3 sequences, roughly 4.5% occurring once. This clonotype was counted ten times or more. Germline CDR1 is SGHNT and CDR2 is YYREEE (reference sequence). CDR3 length equals 16 residues. V lost 4 bases to trimming and J lost 3 bases, with 17 bases between them. The TCR comes from an adult who was a healthcare worker with PCR-confirmed SARS-CoV-2 infection or an uninfected control (not recorded which). The specimen sequenced was whole blood. The chain has TRBV5-4 and TRBJ2-1; perhaps TRBD1 as D (5 bases). CDR3 coding DNA: TGTGCCAGCAGCGTTGCTGGGGCAGGAGTCTACAATGAGCAGTTCTTC. Residues: CASSVAGAGVYNEQFF. Combining the CDR3 with reference TRBV5-4 and TRBJ2-1 gives the whole variable domain ETGVTQSPTHLIKTRGQQVTLRCSSQSGHNTVSWYQQALGQGPQFIFQYYREEENGRGNFPPRFSGLQFPNYSSELNVNALELDDSALYLCASSVAGAGVYNEQFFGPGTRLTVL.